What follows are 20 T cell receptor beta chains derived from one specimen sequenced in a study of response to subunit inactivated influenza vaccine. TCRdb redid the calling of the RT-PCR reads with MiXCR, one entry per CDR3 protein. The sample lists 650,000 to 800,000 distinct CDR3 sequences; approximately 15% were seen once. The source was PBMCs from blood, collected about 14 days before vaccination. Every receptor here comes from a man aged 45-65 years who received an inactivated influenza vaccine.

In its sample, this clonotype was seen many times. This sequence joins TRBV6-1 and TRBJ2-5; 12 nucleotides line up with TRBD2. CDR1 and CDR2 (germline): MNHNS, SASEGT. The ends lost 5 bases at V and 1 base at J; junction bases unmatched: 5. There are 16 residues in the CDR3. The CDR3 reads CASSPLAGGIQETQYF. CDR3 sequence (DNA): TGTGCCAGCAGTCCTCTAGCGGGAGGGATCCAAGAGACCCAGTACTTC.

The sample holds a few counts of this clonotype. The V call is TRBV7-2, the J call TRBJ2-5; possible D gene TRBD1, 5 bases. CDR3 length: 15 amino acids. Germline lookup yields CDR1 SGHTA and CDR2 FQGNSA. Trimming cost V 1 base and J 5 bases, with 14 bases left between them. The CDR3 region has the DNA TGTGCCAGCAGCTTAGGGCCAGGGAAGGGGGAGACCCAGTACTTC. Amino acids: CASSLGPGKGETQYF.

The CDR3 loop reads CASSSTRQGPDTQYF. The DNA for the CDR3 is TGCGCCAGCAGCTCTACGCGACAGGGGCCAGATACGCAGTATTTT. The V and J genes are TRBV5-1 and TRBJ2-3; 8 nucleotides align to TRBD1. Germline V gene data show CDR1 as SGHRS and CDR2 as YFSETQ. V lost 3 bases to trimming and J lost 4 bases; unmatched junction nucleotides: 7. The CDR3 has 15 amino acids.

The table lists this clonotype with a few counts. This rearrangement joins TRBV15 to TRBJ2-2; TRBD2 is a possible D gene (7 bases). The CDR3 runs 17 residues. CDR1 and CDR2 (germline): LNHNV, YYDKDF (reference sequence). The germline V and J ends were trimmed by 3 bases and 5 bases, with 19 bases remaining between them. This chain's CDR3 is CATSRPYGGQSTGELFF. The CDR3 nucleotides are TGTGCCACCAGCAGGCCGTACGGGGGGCAATCGACCGGGGAGCTGTTTTTT.

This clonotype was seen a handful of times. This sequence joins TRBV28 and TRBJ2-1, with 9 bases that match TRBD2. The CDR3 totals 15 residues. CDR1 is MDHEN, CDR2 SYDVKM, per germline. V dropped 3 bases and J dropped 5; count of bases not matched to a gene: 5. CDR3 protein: CASSLGRGGDNEQFF. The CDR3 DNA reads TGTGCCAGCAGTTTGGGGCGGGGGGGCGACAATGAGCAGTTCTTC.

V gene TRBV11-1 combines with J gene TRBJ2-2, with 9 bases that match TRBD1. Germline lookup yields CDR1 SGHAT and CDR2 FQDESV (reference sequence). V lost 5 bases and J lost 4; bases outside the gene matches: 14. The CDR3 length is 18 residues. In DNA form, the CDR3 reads TGTGCCAGCAGCCCCGATCCGGGACAGGGATCAGGCACCGGGGAGCTGTTTTTT. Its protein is CASSPDPGQGSGTGELFF.

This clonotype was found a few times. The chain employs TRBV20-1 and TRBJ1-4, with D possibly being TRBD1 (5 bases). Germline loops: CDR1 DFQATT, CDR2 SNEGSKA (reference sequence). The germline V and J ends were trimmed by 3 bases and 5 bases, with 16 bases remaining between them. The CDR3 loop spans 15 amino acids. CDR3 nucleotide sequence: TGCAGTGCTAGCCCTGTGGGGGGGACCAATGAAAAACTGTTTTTT. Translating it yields CSASPVGGTNEKLFF.

DNA of the CDR3: TGCGCCAGCAGCCCCCGGACAGTAACCTACAATGAGCAGTTCTTC. Its protein product is CASSPRTVTYNEQFF. The V call is TRBV4-1, the J call TRBJ2-1; tentative D call: TRBD1 (6 bases). The CDR3 spans 15 residues. Trimming pared 4 bases from V and 2 bases from J, leaving 12 bases between. Germline-derived CDR1 and CDR2 are MGHRA and YSYEKL.

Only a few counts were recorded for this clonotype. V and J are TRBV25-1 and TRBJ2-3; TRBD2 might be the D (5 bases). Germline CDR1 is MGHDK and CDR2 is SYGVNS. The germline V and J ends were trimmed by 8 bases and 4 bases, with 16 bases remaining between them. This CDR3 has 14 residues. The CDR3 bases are TGTGCCAGCCAGCTGGCTTACGGGGCAGATACGCAGTATTTT. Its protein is CASQLAYGADTQYF.

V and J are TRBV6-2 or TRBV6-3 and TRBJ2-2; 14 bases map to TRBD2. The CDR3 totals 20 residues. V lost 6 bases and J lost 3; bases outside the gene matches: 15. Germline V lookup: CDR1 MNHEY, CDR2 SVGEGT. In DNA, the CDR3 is TGTGCCAGCAGACGGACTAGCGGGAGGTATATTTTCGTTGACACCGGGGAGCTGTTTTTT. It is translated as CASRRTSGRYIFVDTGELFF.

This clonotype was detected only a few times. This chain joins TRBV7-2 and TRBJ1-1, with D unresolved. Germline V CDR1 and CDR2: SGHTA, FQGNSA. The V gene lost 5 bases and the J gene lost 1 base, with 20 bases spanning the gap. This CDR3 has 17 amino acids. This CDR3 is CASSPFPSYAANTEAFF. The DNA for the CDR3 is TGTGCCAGCAGCCCGTTTCCCAGTTACGCAGCGAACACTGAAGCTTTCTTT.

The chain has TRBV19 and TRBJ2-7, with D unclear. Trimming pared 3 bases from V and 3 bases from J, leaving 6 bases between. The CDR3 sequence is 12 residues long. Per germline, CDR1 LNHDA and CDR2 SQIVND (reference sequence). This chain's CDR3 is CASSMSGYEQYF. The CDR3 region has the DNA TGTGCCAGTAGTATGTCAGGCTACGAGCAGTACTTC. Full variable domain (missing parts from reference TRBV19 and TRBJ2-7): DGGITQSPKYLFRKEGQNVTLSCEQNLNHDAMYWYRQDPGQGLRLIYYSQIVNDFQKGDIAEGYSVSREKKESFPLTVTSAQKNPTAFYLCASSMSGYEQYFGPGTRLTVT.

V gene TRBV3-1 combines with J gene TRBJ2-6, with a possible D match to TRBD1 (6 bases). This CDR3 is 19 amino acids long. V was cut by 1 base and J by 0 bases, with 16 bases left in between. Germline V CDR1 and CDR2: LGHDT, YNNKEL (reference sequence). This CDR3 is CASSQGFYRVSSGANVLTF. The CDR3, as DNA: TGTGCCAGCAGCCAAGGTTTTTACAGGGTGAGCTCTGGGGCCAACGTCCTGACTTTC.

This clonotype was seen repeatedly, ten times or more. The DNA of the CDR3 is TGTGCCAGCAGCTTGAGGACAGAGGATGGCTACACCTTC. This gives the protein CASSLRTEDGYTF. The chain recombines TRBV5-6 with TRBJ1-2; D perhaps matches TRBD1 (6 bases). The V end was cut by 1 base, the J end by 6 bases, with 10 bases between. Germline CDR1 is SGHDT and CDR2 is YYEEEE. CDR3 length: 13 amino acids.

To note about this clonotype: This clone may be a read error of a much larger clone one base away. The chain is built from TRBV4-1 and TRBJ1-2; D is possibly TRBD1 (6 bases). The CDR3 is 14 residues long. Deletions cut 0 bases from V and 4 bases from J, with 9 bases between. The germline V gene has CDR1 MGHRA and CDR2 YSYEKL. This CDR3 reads CASSQDQGIYGYTF. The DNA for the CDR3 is TGCGCCAGCAGCCAAGATCAGGGGATCTATGGCTACACCTTC.

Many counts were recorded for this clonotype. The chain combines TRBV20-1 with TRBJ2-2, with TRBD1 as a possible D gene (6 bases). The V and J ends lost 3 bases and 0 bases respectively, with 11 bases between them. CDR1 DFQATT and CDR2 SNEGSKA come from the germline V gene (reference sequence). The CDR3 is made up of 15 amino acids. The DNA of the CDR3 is TGCAGTGCTAGGTCGGACAGCCCGAACACCGGGGAGCTGTTTTTT. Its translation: CSARSDSPNTGELFF.

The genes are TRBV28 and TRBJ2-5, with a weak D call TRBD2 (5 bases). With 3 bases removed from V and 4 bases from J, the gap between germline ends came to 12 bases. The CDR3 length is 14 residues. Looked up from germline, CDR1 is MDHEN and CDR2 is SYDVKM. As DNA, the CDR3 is TGTGCCAGCAGTTTCGAGTGGCGGGTAGAGACCCAGTACTTC. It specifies CASSFEWRVETQYF.

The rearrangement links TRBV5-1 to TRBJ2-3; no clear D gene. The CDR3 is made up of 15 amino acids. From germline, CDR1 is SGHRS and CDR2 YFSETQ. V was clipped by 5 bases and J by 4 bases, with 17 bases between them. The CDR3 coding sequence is TGCGCCAGCAGATCCCAAGGGTTAGGCCCAGATACGCAGTATTTT. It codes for CASRSQGLGPDTQYF.

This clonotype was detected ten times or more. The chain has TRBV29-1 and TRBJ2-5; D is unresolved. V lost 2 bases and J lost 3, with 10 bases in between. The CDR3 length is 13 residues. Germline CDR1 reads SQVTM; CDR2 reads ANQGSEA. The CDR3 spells CSVELRLKETQYF. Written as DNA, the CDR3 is TGCAGCGTTGAACTCCGATTAAAAGAGACCCAGTACTTC. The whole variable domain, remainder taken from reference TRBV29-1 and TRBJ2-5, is SAVISQKPSRDICQRGTSLTIQCQVDSQVTMMFWYRQQPGQSLTLIATANQGSEATYESGFVIDKFPISRPNLTFSTLTVSNMSPEDSSIYLCSVELRLKETQYFGPGTRLLVL.

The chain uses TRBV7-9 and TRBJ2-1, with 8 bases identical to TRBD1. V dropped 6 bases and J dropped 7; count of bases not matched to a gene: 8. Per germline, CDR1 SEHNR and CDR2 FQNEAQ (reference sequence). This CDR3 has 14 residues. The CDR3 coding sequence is TGTGCCAGCAGTTCCGGGACAGGTTTTAATGAGCAGTTCTTC. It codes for CASSSGTGFNEQFF.